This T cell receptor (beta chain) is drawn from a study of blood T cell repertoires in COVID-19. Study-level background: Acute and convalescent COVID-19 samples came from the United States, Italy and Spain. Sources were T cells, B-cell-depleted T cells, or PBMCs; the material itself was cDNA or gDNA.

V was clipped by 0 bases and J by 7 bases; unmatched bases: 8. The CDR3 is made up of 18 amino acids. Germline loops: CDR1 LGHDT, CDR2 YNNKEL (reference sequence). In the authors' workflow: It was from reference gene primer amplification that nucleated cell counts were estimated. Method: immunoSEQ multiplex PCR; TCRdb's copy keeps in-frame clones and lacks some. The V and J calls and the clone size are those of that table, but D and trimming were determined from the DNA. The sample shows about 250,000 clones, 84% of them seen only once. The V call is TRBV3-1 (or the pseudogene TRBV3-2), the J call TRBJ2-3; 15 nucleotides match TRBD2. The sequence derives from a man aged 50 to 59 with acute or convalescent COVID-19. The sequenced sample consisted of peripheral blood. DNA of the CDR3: TGTGCCAGCAGCCAAGACCCTCGGACTAGCGGGGGGGCGAATACGCAGTATTTT. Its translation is CASSQDPRTSGGANTQYF.